The present T cell receptor beta chain was sequenced within a study of radiation and T cells in renal cell carcinoma. The CDR3 runs to 11 residues. CDR1 is DFQATT and CDR2 is SNEGSKA in the germline V gene (reference sequence). V was cut by 4 bases and J by 6 bases, with 10 bases left in between. Stated treatment: treatment-naive control, cytoreductive nephrectomy. Control samples are tumors resected by cytoreductive nephrectomy without prior radiation. The tumor was a clear cell renal cell carcinoma. Controls included a few female and 11 to 12 male donors, resected 2011 to 2014. Points from the study as a whole: Irradiated tumors had higher TCR clonality than control tumors.

Turning to this clone: Its specificity is not known.

Sequencing used immunoSEQ multiplex PCR; TCRdb keeps in-frame clones, though not all of them. The data show approximately 16,000 clones, roughly 57% seen once. The sequence was obtained from a man aged 35 to 55 with renal cell carcinoma. Sequenced material: tumor tissue, taken from a patient whose treatment was nephrectomy without radiotherapy. The chain uses TRBV20-1 and TRBJ2-7; D unclear. The CDR3: CSATVLGEQYF. The CDR3, as DNA: TGCAGTGCTACGGTTTTGGGCGAGCAGTACTTC.